These T cell receptor beta chains were read from a single sample in a study of beta chain features in type 1 diabetes. Data came from immunoSEQ multiplex PCR; TCRdb stores just in-frame clones and leaves some out. The repertoire holds some 270,000 clones, under 8.5% seen once, with roughly 1% in the top ten. Source material: central memory CD4+ T cells from blood. The origin of the receptors is a woman aged 18-29 years in good health. CDR3s include the opening cysteine and the closing phenylalanine or tryptophan. The D gene is left open where the match is weak. Clone size is not always given. Where it is, it says once, few, many or a class for expanded clones.

J gene: TRBJ1-5
clone size: many
D gene: TRBD1
V gene: TRBV28
CDR3 DNA: TGTGCCAGCAGTCCGACAGGGTCACGCAATCAGCCCCAGCATTTT
CDR3 protein: CASSPTGSRNQPQHF

J gene: TRBJ1-4
clone size: NA
D gene: NA
V gene: TRBV4-2
CDR3 DNA: TGTGCCAGCAGCCAAAGGCCGGGGGGCCAAAGGGGAGAAAAACTGTTTTTT
CDR3 protein: CASSQRPGGQRGEKLFF

J gene: TRBJ1-1
clone size: few
D gene: TRBD1
V gene: TRBV6-1
CDR3 DNA: TGTGCCAGCAGGGGGATTACAGGGGCTTCCACTGAAGCTTTCTTT
CDR3 protein: CASRGITGASTEAFF

J gene: TRBJ2-4
clone size: few
D gene: TRBD2
V gene: TRBV4-1
CDR3 DNA: TGCGCCAGCAGCCTTTCTAGCGGGGGGGCTCTAACCAAAAACATTCAGTACTTC
CDR3 protein: CASSLSSGGALTKNIQYF

J gene: TRBJ2-7
clone size: NA
D gene: NA
V gene: TRBV19
CDR3 DNA: TGTGCCAGTAGTATCGCCAGTAACGACGAGCAGTACTTC
CDR3 protein: CASSIASNDEQYF

J gene: TRBJ2-7
clone size: many
D gene: NA
V gene: TRBV7-9
CDR3 DNA: TGTGCCAGCAGCTTGGAGGGGGGGACCTACGAGCAGTACTTC
CDR3 protein: CASSLEGGTYEQYF

J gene: TRBJ1-6
clone size: NA
D gene: NA
V gene: TRBV7-3
CDR3 DNA: TGTGCCAGCAGCTTAAGAAGGGGGTCACCCCTCCACTTT
CDR3 protein: CASSLRRGSPLHF

J gene: TRBJ2-7
clone size: few
D gene: NA
V gene: TRBV25-1
CDR3 DNA: TGTGCCAGCAGTGCTTCGGGGCAGCCCCTTTATTACGAGCAGTACTTC
CDR3 protein: CASSASGQPLYYEQYF

J gene: TRBJ2-1
clone size: NA
D gene: NA
V gene: TRBV7-2
CDR3 DNA: TGTGCCAGCAGCTTAGTTGGCTCCTACAATGAGCAGTTCTTC
CDR3 protein: CASSLVGSYNEQFF

J gene: TRBJ2-1
clone size: few
D gene: NA
V gene: TRBV6-5
CDR3 DNA: TGTGCCAGCAGGATGGACCGGTACGGTGAGCAGTTCTTC
CDR3 protein: CASRMDRYGEQFF

J gene: TRBJ2-3
clone size: NA
D gene: TRBD2
V gene: TRBV7-2
CDR3 DNA: TGTGCCAGCAGCCGAGGGACTAGCGGGGGGGCCGCAGATACGCAGTATTTT
CDR3 protein: CASSRGTSGGAADTQYF

J gene: TRBJ2-1
clone size: many
D gene: NA
V gene: TRBV2
CDR3 DNA: TGTGCCAGCAGTCTGGATCTCGCGAGGGAGCAGTTCTTC
CDR3 protein: CASSLDLAREQFF

J gene: TRBJ2-7
clone size: NA
D gene: NA
V gene: TRBV9
CDR3 DNA: TGTGCCAGCAGCGTAGAAGGTAGCGGCAAGCAGTACTTC
CDR3 protein: CASSVEGSGKQYF

J gene: TRBJ2-6
clone size: few
D gene: NA
V gene: TRBV7-2
CDR3 DNA: TGTGCCAGCAGCTTATGGTCGGGGTCTGGGGCCAACGTCCTGACTTTC
CDR3 protein: CASSLWSGSGANVLTF

J gene: TRBJ1-2
clone size: few
D gene: NA
V gene: TRBV19
CDR3 DNA: TGTGCCAGTAGTATGAGGGACCTGACCGGGGATGGCTACACCTTC
CDR3 protein: CASSMRDLTGDGYTF

J gene: TRBJ2-1
clone size: few
D gene: NA
V gene: TRBV20-1
CDR3 DNA: TGCAGTGCTAGAGGACGCACCGATCGAGTCTTC
CDR3 protein: CSARGRTDRVF